The present T cell receptor beta chain was sequenced within a study of T cell responses to AZD1222 COVID-19 vaccine. Whole-study results and caveats: There were mostly white British donors and more females than males, and clonal diversity was possibly underestimated.

TCRdb's table, derived via immunoSEQ multiplex PCR, lists solely in-frame clones and lacks some. The sample holds about 69,000 clones, around four fifths seen once. In regard to this clone: Its antigen is currently unknown.

The material was peripheral blood, obtained 28 days after the second AZD1222 dose. The TCR was taken from an adult who received the AZD1222 COVID-19 vaccine.

Here the CDR3 reads CASSLTGQGDNEQFF. CDR3 nucleotides: TGTGCCAGCAGTTTGACGGGACAGGGGGACAATGAGCAGTTCTTC. The chain couples TRBV5-6 to TRBJ2-1, with 11 bases matching TRBD1. The junction had 6 bases not matched to a gene; V was cut back by 5 bases and J by 5 bases. The V gene's germline CDR1 is SGHDT and CDR2 YYEEEE. The CDR3 length is 15 residues. The complete variable domain, with remaining parts taken from reference TRBV5-6 and TRBJ2-1, reads DAGVTQSPTHLIKTRGQQVTLRCSPKSGHDTVSWYQQALGQGPQFIFQYYEEEERQRGNFPDRFSGHQFPNYSSELNVNALLLGDSALYLCASSLTGQGDNEQFFGPGTRLTVL.